The 26 T cell receptor beta chains given below trace back to one sample, sequenced in a study of beta chain features in type 1 diabetes. The isolated RNA, all of it, was reverse transcribed, so expressed TCRB transcripts were what got sequenced. The table came from immunoSEQ multiplex PCR; TCRdb's copy has only in-frame clones and leaves some out. Of around 160,000 clones detected, over 55% appear once; the ten largest clones hold about 0.089%. Their specific antigens are unknown. Study-level results: When Type 1 diabetes patients were examined, their TCRB CDR3s proved moderately but significantly shorter in all four CD4+ subsets.

Material for sequencing was naive CD4+ T cells from blood. Receptors were obtained from a man aged 25-40 years with type 1 diabetes.

The rearrangement joins TRBV9 to TRBJ2-5, with TRBD2 identical over 13 bases. This CDR3 has 15 residues. Trimming took 4 bases from V and 4 from J; bases not matched to a gene: 4. CDR1 is SGDLS and CDR2 is YYNGEE in the germline V gene. The CDR3: CASSPRTSGGETQYF. The CDR3 DNA sequence: TGTGCCAGCAGCCCTAGGACTAGCGGGGGAGAGACCCAGTACTTC.

As concerns this clone: A junction boundary mismatches the germline segment, possibly from a read error. The J gene is TRBJ1-1, the V gene TRBV29-1; a weak D match, TRBD1 (5 bases). The CDR3 extends over 9 amino acids. Germline V gene sequence: CDR1 SQVTM, CDR2 ANQGSEA. The CDR3 DNA reads as TGCAGCGCCGGGGCCACCGAAATCTTT. Protein product: CSAGATEIF.

This chain connects TRBV7-2 to TRBJ1-6; tentatively, D is TRBD1 (6 bases). The germline CDR1 and CDR2 sequences are SGHTA and FQGNSA. Trimming stripped 4 bases from V and 7 bases from J, with 11 bases between. CDR3 length: 14 amino acids. The DNA of the CDR3 is TGTGCCAGCAGCTCTCAGGGGCGAAATTCACCCCTCCACTTT. Residues: CASSSQGRNSPLHF.

The rearrangement links TRBV7-2 to TRBJ1-5; unclear D gene. Germline V gene data show CDR1 as SGHTA and CDR2 as FQGNSA. Trimming stripped 1 base from V and 1 base from J, with 8 bases between. The CDR3 has 15 residues. The CDR3 nucleotides are TGTGCCAGCAGCTTAGATGGGAACAGCAATCAGCCCCAGCATTTT. This gives the protein CASSLDGNSNQPQHF.

This chain joins TRBV29-1 and TRBJ2-5; 7 nucleotides align to TRBD1. V dropped 4 bases and J dropped 1; count of bases not matched to a gene: 6. Germline-derived CDR1 and CDR2 are SQVTM and ANQGSEA. The CDR3 loop spans 14 amino acids. CDR3 bases: TGCAGCGTTGGAAAAGGGGGCTCCCAAGAGACCCAGTACTTC. Amino acids: CSVGKGGSQETQYF.

The rearrangement uses TRBV7-2 and TRBJ1-6; weak D call: TRBD1 (6 bases). Trimming stripped 2 bases from V and 7 bases from J, with 9 bases between. The germline CDR1 and CDR2 sequences are SGHTA and FQGNSA. The CDR3 length is 14 residues. The CDR3 sequence is CASSLPRGNSPLHF. CDR3 DNA sequence: TGTGCCAGCAGCTTACCCAGGGGAAATTCACCCCTCCACTTT.

The chain combines TRBV7-9 with TRBJ1-1, with D tentatively TRBD1 (6 bases). The CDR3 length is 14 residues. V was shortened by 5 bases and J by 2 bases, with 12 bases between the two germline ends. Germline V gene sequence: CDR1 SEHNR, CDR2 FQNEAQ (reference sequence). The CDR3 coding sequence is TGTGCCAGCAGCCAGGGACACCTCAACACTGAAGCTTTCTTT. Protein sequence: CASSQGHLNTEAFF.

V and J are TRBV9 and TRBJ2-2, with D hard to call. Per germline, CDR1 SGDLS and CDR2 YYNGEE. Trimming removed 0 bases from V and 6 bases from J, with 3 bases in between. The CDR3 loop spans 12 amino acids. The CDR3 spells CASSVVPGELFF. The CDR3 DNA reads as TGTGCCAGCAGCGTAGTCCCCGGGGAGCTGTTTTTT.

Written as DNA, the CDR3 is TGTGCCAGCAGCGTAGGACAGGGGAGCACAGATACGCAGTATTTT. Translation gives CASSVGQGSTDTQYF. J is TRBJ2-3 and V is TRBV9; TRBD1 matches at 8 bases. This CDR3 has 15 residues. Germline trimming cut 0 bases from V and 0 bases from J; bases unmatched to any gene: 0. The germline V gene has CDR1 SGDLS and CDR2 YYNGEE.

J is TRBJ1-2 and V is TRBV5-6, with D hard to call. Trimming shortened V by 2 bases and J by 6 bases, and 5 bases separated the two germline ends. Looked up from germline, CDR1 is SGHDT and CDR2 is YYEEEE. This CDR3 contains 11 residues. CDR3 in amino acids: CASSFTDGYTF. The CDR3, as DNA: TGTGCCAGCAGCTTTACGGATGGCTACACCTTC.

The table lists this clone with a few counts. This chain connects TRBV21-1 to TRBJ2-1; the D call TRBD2 from the table was never checked on the DNA. TRBV21-1 represents a pseudogene. The CDR3 is made up of 15 amino acids. CDR3 sequence reads: CASSKRVGSYNEQFF. The DNA for the CDR3 is TGTGCCAGCAGCAAACGCGTTGGCTCCTACAATGAGCAGTTCTTC.

This chain links TRBV9 with TRBJ2-3; the D call may be TRBD1 or TRBD2 (5 bases each). The CDR3 length is 16 residues. Trimming stripped 0 bases from V and 0 bases from J, with 11 bases between. Germline V gives CDR1 SGDLS, CDR2 YYNGEE. CDR3 residues: CASSVALGGSTDTQYF. CDR3 DNA sequence: TGTGCCAGCAGCGTAGCTCTTGGGGGTAGCACAGATACGCAGTATTTT.

The CDR3 sequence is CASSEVAGGRETQYF. CDR3 nucleotide sequence: TGTGCCAGCAGTGAAGTAGCAGGGGGCCGAGAGACCCAGTACTTC. J is TRBJ2-5 and V is TRBV25-1; 8 bases map to TRBD1. The length of the CDR3 is 15 residues. Germline lookup yields CDR1 MGHDK and CDR2 SYGVNS. V lost 2 bases to trimming and J lost 4 bases; unmatched junction nucleotides: 6. Full variable domain (remainder filled in from reference TRBV25-1 and TRBJ2-5): EADIYQTPRYLVIGTGKKITLECSQTMGHDKMYWYQQDPGMELHLIHYSYGVNSTEKGDLSSESTVSRIRTEHFPLTLESARPSHTSQYLCASSEVAGGRETQYFGPGTRLLVL.

This clone was seen a few times. The V gene is TRBV30, the J gene TRBJ1-2; D is undetermined. The CDR3 runs 11 residues. V lost 5 bases to trimming and J lost 6 bases, with 10 bases between them. Germline CDR1 reads GTSNPN; CDR2 reads SVGIG (reference sequence). As DNA, the CDR3 is TGTGCCTGGTGGGCCGGGGATGGCTACACCTTC. Its translation: CAWWAGDGYTF. Using reference TRBV30 and TRBJ1-2 for the parts outside the CDR3, the full variable domain is SQTIHQWPATLVQPVGSPLSLECTVEGTSNPNLYWYRQAAGRGLQLLFYSVGIGQISSEVPQNLSASRPQDRQFILSSKKLLLSDSGFYLCAWWAGDGYTFGSGTRLTVV.

This chain links TRBV9 with TRBJ1-6; 7 nucleotides agree with TRBD1. The CDR3 sequence is 13 residues long. The V gene's germline CDR1 is SGDLS and CDR2 YYNGEE. V lost 4 bases to trimming and J lost 8 bases; unmatched junction nucleotides: 3. CDR3 residues: CASSPQGDSPLHF. The CDR3, as DNA: TGTGCCAGCAGCCCCCAGGGGGATTCACCCCTCCACTTT.

The V gene is TRBV27, the J gene TRBJ1-5, with D possibly matching TRBD1 (6 bases). CDR3 length: 13 residues. V dropped 10 bases and J dropped 4 bases, with 14 bases sitting between them. From germline, CDR1 is MNHEY and CDR2 SMNVEV (reference sequence). In DNA, the CDR3 is TGTGCCACCTCAGGGGCGCGGAATCAGCCCCAGCATTTT. This translates into CATSGARNQPQHF.

In regard to this clone: Other DNA sequences in this sample translate to the same CDR3. The rearrangement joins TRBV6-1 to TRBJ1-6; D gene uncertain. CDR3 size: 12 residues. Germline V CDR1 and CDR2: MNHNS, SASEGT. Trimming stripped 1 base from V and 7 bases from J, with 2 bases between. The CDR3, as DNA: TGTGCCAGCAGTGAAGGGAATTCACCCCTCCACTTT. Translated: CASSEGNSPLHF.

Remarks on this clone: The sample has other DNA sequences that encode this CDR3 too. This chain uses TRBV29-1 with TRBJ2-7; weak D call: TRBD2 (5 bases). Germline CDR1 reads SQVTM; CDR2 reads ANQGSEA. The CDR3 runs 11 residues. V was cut by 4 bases and J by 4 bases, with 8 bases left in between. CDR3 sequence reads: CSVVEGYEQYF. The DNA for the CDR3 is TGCAGCGTTGTTGAGGGATACGAGCAGTACTTC.

This rearrangement joins TRBV5-1 to TRBJ2-3; the D gene could be TRBD1 or TRBD2 (6 bases each). This CDR3 has 15 residues. Deletions cut 0 bases from V and 3 bases from J, with 11 bases between. CDR1 and CDR2 (germline): SGHRS, YFSETQ. CDR3 loop: CASSLGQGRTDTQYF. CDR3 sequence (DNA): TGCGCCAGCAGCTTGGGGCAGGGGAGGACAGATACGCAGTATTTT.

This clone appeared a single time. Within the sample, other DNA sequences also encode this same CDR3. J is TRBJ2-7 and V is TRBV5-6, with D possibly TRBD1 on 5 matching bases. V was shortened by 0 bases and J by 3 bases, with 7 bases between the two germline ends. From germline, CDR1 is SGHDT and CDR2 YYEEEE. The CDR3 loop spans 13 amino acids. CDR3 sequence reads: CASSLGQSYEQYF. In DNA form, the CDR3 reads TGTGCCAGCAGCTTGGGACAGAGCTACGAGCAGTACTTC.

This clone has only a few counts. The chain uses TRBV9 and TRBJ1-4; TRBD1 might be the D (5 bases). Germline loops: CDR1 SGDLS, CDR2 YYNGEE. The CDR3 runs to 18 residues. V was cut by 0 bases and J by 0 bases, with 15 bases left in between. CDR3 sequence: CASSVARGGATTNEKLFF. The CDR3 DNA reads as TGTGCCAGCAGCGTAGCTCGCGGCGGGGCCACAACTAATGAAAAACTGTTTTTT.

This clone has a single count. CDR3 DNA sequence: TGTGCCAGCAGCTTAGCGGGGCTCGAGCAGTACTTC. It codes for CASSLAGLEQYF. J is TRBJ2-7 and V is TRBV7-2, with D possibly TRBD1 on 5 matching bases. The V end lost 0 bases, the J end lost 6 bases, and 6 bases lay between the germline ends. The CDR3 loop spans 12 amino acids. Germline CDR1 reads SGHTA; CDR2 reads FQGNSA.

This clone was seen more than once but under ten times. The rearrangement links TRBV29-1 to TRBJ2-3; 7 bases agree with TRBD1. This CDR3 has 12 residues. J lost 5 bases, V lost 7 bases, and 6 bases had no gene match. Per germline, CDR1 SQVTM and CDR2 ANQGSEA. CDR3 sequence: CSAGQVGDTQYF. The CDR3 DNA follows: TGCAGCGCAGGACAGGTGGGAGATACGCAGTATTTT.

The J gene is TRBJ2-2, the V gene TRBV7-9; 7 positions agree with TRBD1. Trimming at V came to 5 bases and at J to 4 bases, leaving 13 bases not matched to a gene. Germline V gene lookup returns CDR1 SEHNR and CDR2 FQNEAQ (reference sequence). The CDR3 has 17 amino acids. CDR3 protein: CASSPYGQDLGTGELFF. CDR3 DNA sequence: TGTGCCAGCAGCCCATACGGACAGGATTTGGGCACCGGGGAGCTGTTTTTT.

The chain recombines TRBV9 with TRBJ2-1, with 11 positions matching TRBD1. The CDR3 is made up of 16 amino acids. Trimming took 0 bases from V and 8 from J; bases not matched to a gene: 7. Germline loops: CDR1 SGDLS, CDR2 YYNGEE. The chain's CDR3 is CASSVEGQGVWDEQFF. For the CDR3, the DNA is TGTGCCAGCAGCGTAGAGGGACAGGGGGTATGGGATGAGCAGTTCTTC.

This clone was detected a few times. The chain carries TRBV29-1 and TRBJ2-3; D remains unclear. V was clipped by 4 bases and J by 5 bases, with 19 bases between them. Germline V gives CDR1 SQVTM, CDR2 ANQGSEA. The CDR3 covers 15 residues. CDR3 sequence: CSVVRTSSPGDTQYF. CDR3 sequence (DNA): TGCAGCGTTGTCCGGACGTCCTCACCCGGAGATACGCAGTATTTT.